The 27 T cell receptor beta chains below come from one sample, sequenced in a study of T cell clonality in common variable immunodeficiency. The assay was immunoSEQ multiplex PCR, and TCRdb's table has in-frame clones only and misses some. In total the sample includes 25,000 to 35,000 clones, none of them seen once. Source material: peripheral blood mononuclear cells. The receptors originated from a person aged 18 to 75 in good health.

This clone was detected ten times or more. CDR3 loop: CSARDGQGITDTQYF. The part of the CDR3 DNA that was read is TGCAGTGCTAGAGATGGCCAGGGCATTACAGATACG. The chain links TRBV20-1 to TRBJ2-3; D is possibly TRBD1 (5 bases). Read data end 3 residues before the CDR3 end; the end is taken from the germline J gene. Deletions cut 0 bases from V and 3 bases from J, with 13 bases between. This CDR3 is built from 15 residues. The germline gives CDR1 DFQATT, CDR2 SNEGSKA (reference sequence).

Comments on this clone: The read gets to within 3 residues of the CDR3 end, and the germline J gene fills in the rest. The V gene is TRBV19, the J gene TRBJ2-3; 9 bases line up with TRBD1. From germline, CDR1 is LNHDA and CDR2 SQIVND (reference sequence). There are 14 residues in the CDR3. The CDR3 is CASSTGGWSQPQYF. The part of the CDR3 DNA that was read is TGTGCCAGTAGCACAGGGGGCTGGAGCCAGCCG.

At least ten counts were recorded for this clone. The observed sequence ends 3 residues before the CDR3 terminus, with the missing tail filled in from the germline J gene. The chain combines TRBV18 with TRBJ2-7; D gene ambiguous. From germline, CDR1 is KGHSH and CDR2 LQKENI. V was clipped by 3 bases and J by 3 bases, with 9 bases between them. This CDR3 region has 13 residues. The sequenced part of the CDR3 DNA is TGTGCCAGCTCACCCAAGCAAGACTACGAG. This gives the protein CASSPKQDYE. The whole CDR3 reads CASSPKQDYEQYF.

This clone was detected ten times or more. The read terminates 3 residues ahead of where the CDR3 ends, so the germline J gene completes it. The rearrangement uses TRBV7-9 and TRBJ1-4, with a weak D call TRBD1 (5 bases). Trimming pared 7 bases from V and 8 bases from J, leaving 14 bases between. Per germline, CDR1 SEHNR and CDR2 FQNEAQ (reference sequence). The CDR3 is 13 residues long. The part of the CDR3 DNA that was read is TGTGCCAGCACCGGCTTTCCAGGGGAAAAA. Its protein is CASTGFPGEK. The whole CDR3 sequence is CASTGFPGEKLFF.

This clone was recorded at least ten times. The CDR3 end falls 3 residues outside the read, so it is completed with the germline J gene. The chain is built from TRBV6-2 or TRBV6-3 and TRBJ2-5; 8 nucleotides line up with TRBD2. Germline CDR1 MNHEY, CDR2 SVGEGT. The CDR3 length is 14 residues. V was pared by 5 bases and J by 4 bases, with 6 bases of the junction left unmatched. This chain's CDR3 is CASSRGGPGETQYF. CDR3 bases read: TGTGCCAGCAGTCGGGGGGGCCCAGGAGAGACC.

This clone was counted ten times or more. Coverage ceases 3 residues before the CDR3 finishes, and the germline J gene fills in the end. The gene calls are TRBV7-9 and TRBJ1-1; D perhaps matches TRBD1 (6 bases). Germline V gene sequence: CDR1 SEHNR, CDR2 FQNEAQ (reference sequence). V lost 4 bases, J lost 0 bases, and 9 bases lay in between. This CDR3 contains 14 residues. The covered CDR3 bases are TGTGCCAGCAGCTGGGAGGGGGTGAACACTGAA. It codes for CASSWEGVNTE. The full CDR3 sequence reads CASSWEGVNTEAFF.

Comment on this clone: The junction shows a germline mismatch at one end, possibly a read error. The CDR3 end is not reached by the read, which stops 3 residues before it; the germline J gene fills it in. This chain links TRBV7-7 with TRBJ2-1; 7 bases match TRBD1. The CDR3 spans 14 residues. The V gene's germline CDR1 is SSHAT and CDR2 FNYEAQ (reference sequence). CDR3 DNA, as far as it was read: TGTGCTAGCAGCTTAGGGACAGTCCCTAATGAG. It translates to CASSLGTVPNE. The complete CDR3 sequence is CASSLGTVPNEQFF.

This clone was detected many times. Read coverage stops 3 residues before the CDR3 terminus; the germline J gene supplies the remainder. The V call is TRBV5-4, the J call TRBJ1-3; D may be TRBD1 (5 bases). Per germline, CDR1 SGHNT and CDR2 YYREEE (reference sequence). This CDR3 spans 16 amino acids. Deletions cut 2 bases from V and 0 bases from J, with 12 bases between. The CDR3 protein is CASSLKRGDSGNTIYF. The DNA read from the CDR3 is TGTGCCAGCAGCTTAAAAAGGGGCGACTCTGGAAACACC.

This clone was found many times. The read halts 3 residues ahead of the CDR3 end, with the missing end drawn from the germline J gene. J is TRBJ2-2 and V is TRBV18, with 9 bases matching TRBD1. V dropped 2 bases and J dropped 0; count of bases not matched to a gene: 7. There are 18 residues in the CDR3. The germline gives CDR1 KGHSH, CDR2 LQKENI. CDR3 DNA, as far as it was read: TGTGCCAGCTCACCATTTCCCGGGACAGGGTCGAACACCGGGGAG. Translating gives CASSPFPGTGSNTGE. The CDR3 as a whole reads CASSPFPGTGSNTGELFF.

About this clone: Read sequence stops 3 residues before the CDR3 end, and the germline J gene provides the missing end. The gene calls are TRBV19 and TRBJ1-1; D uncertain. The germline V gene has CDR1 LNHDA and CDR2 SQIVND (reference sequence). V dropped 6 bases and J dropped 0 bases, with 11 bases sitting between them. The CDR3 extends over 14 amino acids. CDR3 bases read: TGTGCCAGTAGCCAAACAGATCTGAACACTGAA. Protein product: CASSQTDLNTE. The CDR3 in full is CASSQTDLNTEAFF. The entire variable domain, with the rest obtained from reference TRBV19 and TRBJ1-1, is as follows: DGGITQSPKYLFRKEGQNVTLSCEQNLNHDAMYWYRQDPGQGLRLIYYSQIVNDFQKGDIAEGYSVSREKKESFPLTVTSAQKNPTAFYLCASSQTDLNTEAFFGQGTRLTVV.

Worth noting for this clone: At one end the junction does not follow the germline gene, possibly because of a read error. The DNA ends 3 residues before the CDR3 does, and the rest of the CDR3 is filled in from the germline J gene. This chain joins TRBV11-3 and TRBJ2-2, with 10 positions matching TRBD2. Germline V gene sequence: CDR1 SGHNT, CDR2 YENEEA. The CDR3 totals 14 residues. The part of the CDR3 DNA that was read is TGTGCCAGCAGTTTAGCGGGGGGAGTCGGGGAG. Translation: CASSLAGGVGE. Given in full, the CDR3 is CASSLAGGVGELFF.

This clone was detected ten times or more. The read stops 3 residues short of the end of the CDR3; the missing end is completed from the germline J gene. This rearrangement joins TRBV20-1 to TRBJ2-3; perhaps TRBD2 as D (6 bases). Trimming pared 4 bases from V and 6 bases from J, leaving 17 bases between. CDR3 length: 14 amino acids. The germline gives CDR1 DFQATT, CDR2 SNEGSKA (reference sequence). The CDR3 region is CSAMGRGLQDTQYF. The covered CDR3 bases are TGCAGTGCTATGGGGCGGGGTCTCCAGGATACG.

This clone was recorded at least ten times. The CDR3 end falls 3 residues outside the read, so it is completed with the germline J gene. The rearrangement joins TRBV20-1 to TRBJ2-5; D is possibly TRBD1 (7 bases). V lost 6 bases, J lost 2 bases, and 16 bases lay in between. This CDR3 comprises 14 residues. Germline loops: CDR1 DFQATT, CDR2 SNEGSKA (reference sequence). CDR3 amino acids: CSADREELQETQYF. The part of the CDR3 DNA that was read is TGCAGTGCAGACAGGGAGGAACTACAAGAGACC.

This clone was counted at least ten times. The read is 3 residues too short to cover the CDR3 end, so that end is filled in from the germline J gene. J is TRBJ2-7 and V is TRBV7-9; the match to TRBD1 covers 10 bases. The CDR3 length is 15 residues. The V gene end was trimmed by 5 bases and the J gene end by 2 bases; junction bases not matched to a gene: 6. The germline V gene encodes CDR1 SEHNR and CDR2 FQNEAQ (reference sequence). CDR3 DNA, as far as it was read: TGTGCCAGCAGCAGCCGGGACAGGGGTCCCTACGAG. Encoded protein: CASSSRDRGPYE. The full CDR3 is CASSSRDRGPYEQYF.

This clone was found many times. The CDR3 end is not reached by the read, which stops 3 residues before it; the germline J gene fills it in. J is TRBJ2-7 and V is TRBV7-6; no clear D. Germline CDR1 and CDR2: SGHVS and FNYEAQ. This CDR3 region has 11 residues. V was trimmed by 5 bases and J by 5 bases, leaving 7 bases between them. Incomplete CDR3 DNA: TGTGCCAGCAGCGCGAAAAACGAG. This sequence encodes CASSAKNE. Given in full, the CDR3 is CASSAKNEQYF.

Ten or more counts support this clone. The CDR3 end lies 3 residues beyond the end of the read and is filled in from the germline J gene. This chain joins TRBV2 and TRBJ2-7; D is perhaps TRBD1 (6 bases). The CDR3 loop spans 14 amino acids. Trimming removed 4 bases from V and 6 bases from J, with 16 bases in between. Per the germline V gene, CDR1 is SNHLY and CDR2 is FYNNEI. The CDR3 sequence: CASSGILVRGEQYF. The part of the CDR3 DNA that was read is TGTGCCAGCAGTGGAATATTAGTCAGGGGCGAG. The entire variable domain, with the rest obtained from reference TRBV2 and TRBJ2-7, is as follows: EPEVTQTPSHQVTQMGQEVILRCVPISNHLYFYWYRQILGQKVEFLVSFYNNEISEKSEIFDDQFSVERPDGSNFTLKIRSTKLEDSAMYFCASSGILVRGEQYFGPGTRLTVT.

This clone was counted ten times or more. The CDR3 extends 3 residues past the end of the read, so its final part is completed from the germline J gene. V usage is TRBV5-6 and J usage is TRBJ2-7; D perhaps matches TRBD1 (5 bases). Per germline, CDR1 SGHDT and CDR2 YYEEEE. Trimming left V 5 bases short and J 2 bases short, with 11 bases between. This CDR3 contains 13 residues. Partial CDR3 DNA: TGTGCCAGCAGGTCAGGGTCAACCTACGAG. It codes for CASRSGSTYE. The whole CDR3 sequence is CASRSGSTYEQYF.

Of note for this clone: The CDR3 goes on 3 residues after the read ends, and that part is filled in from the germline J gene. V gene TRBV6-1 combines with J gene TRBJ1-2; weak D call: TRBD1 (5 bases). This CDR3 contains 12 residues. The V gene's germline CDR1 is MNHNS and CDR2 SASEGT. CDR3 in amino acids: CASSDRVTGYTF. The sequenced part of the CDR3 DNA is TGTGCCAGCAGTGACAGGGTTACCGGC.

This clone was found many times. The read halts 3 residues ahead of the CDR3 end, with the missing end drawn from the germline J gene. The chain joins TRBV7-8 to TRBJ2-7, with D unresolved. V was shortened by 2 bases and J by 5 bases, with 13 bases between the two germline ends. The CDR3 runs to 14 residues. Germline V gives CDR1 SGHVS, CDR2 FQNEAQ. CDR3 in amino acids: CASSLTPYSHEQYF. The covered CDR3 bases are TGTGCCAGCAGCTTAACCCCCTACTCGCACGAG.

This clone was detected ten times or more. The read comes to an end 3 residues before the CDR3 does, leaving the germline J gene to fill in the end. The J gene is TRBJ1-6, the V gene TRBV5-6; D remains unclear. The CDR3 extends over 15 amino acids. The V and J ends lost 4 bases and 7 bases respectively, with 15 bases between them. Germline V gene data show CDR1 as SGHDT and CDR2 as YYEEEE. CDR3 bases read: TGTGCCAGCAGCCTGGTGGGTTACGGGAATTCACCC. This encodes CASSLVGYGNSP. In full, the CDR3 reads CASSLVGYGNSPLHF.

On this clone: The read stops 3 residues short of the end of the CDR3; the missing end is completed from the germline J gene. The chain links TRBV20-1 to TRBJ2-1; D is undetermined. V was pared by 0 bases and J by 4 bases, with 16 bases between. The CDR3 has 16 residues. Germline V CDR1 and CDR2: DFQATT, SNEGSKA (reference sequence). CDR3 region: CSARETAYSLYNEQFF. Partial CDR3 DNA: TGCAGTGCTAGAGAAACAGCTTACTCCCTTTACAATGAG.

This clone was seen a handful of times. The CDR3 end is not reached by the read, which stops 3 residues before it; the germline J gene fills it in. The chain carries TRBV7-9 and TRBJ2-7, with TRBD1 identical over 7 bases. Germline CDR1 and CDR2: SEHNR and FQNEAQ (reference sequence). Unmatched junction bases numbered 3, after V lost 5 bases and J lost 5 bases. The CDR3 has 12 amino acids. CDR3 DNA (partial): TGTGCCAGCAGCAACGGACAGGACGAG. Protein sequence: CASSNGQDE. The entire CDR3 is CASSNGQDEQYF.

Concerning this clone itself: The read is 3 residues too short to cover the CDR3 end, so that end is filled in from the germline J gene. The chain links TRBV7-9 to TRBJ2-3; a weak D match, TRBD2 (6 bases). The V end was cut by 3 bases, the J end by 0 bases, with 7 bases between. CDR3 size: 14 residues. Germline loops: CDR1 SEHNR, CDR2 FQNEAQ (reference sequence). Incomplete CDR3 DNA: TGTGCCAGCAGCTTTAGCGGTAGCACAGATACG. As protein: CASSFSGSTDT. The full CDR3 sequence reads CASSFSGSTDTQYF.

This clone was seen only a few times. The read gets to within 3 residues of the CDR3 end, and the germline J gene fills in the rest. The chain recombines TRBV11-2 with TRBJ1-5, with D perhaps TRBD1 (5 bases). Trimming took off 5 bases at V and 5 bases at J, with 13 bases between the two ends. Looked up from germline, CDR1 is SGHAT and CDR2 is FQNNGV. The CDR3 totals 14 residues. The CDR3 is CASSPFGGDQPQHF. CDR3 bases read: TGTGCCAGCAGCCCCTTCGGGGGGGATCAGCCC.

This clone was seen repeatedly, ten times or more. The read finishes 3 residues shy of the CDR3 end, and the germline J gene is used to complete it. The chain joins TRBV7-3 to TRBJ1-1, with a tentative D call TRBD1 (5 bases). The CDR3 consists of 16 residues. The V end lost 5 bases, the J end lost 0 bases, and 16 bases lay between the germline ends. CDR1 SGHTA and CDR2 FQGTGA come from the germline V gene. The CDR3 bases that were read are TGTGCCAGCAGCCCCTACCGAGAGGGGATGAACACTGAA. Translated, it gives CASSPYREGMNTE. In full, the CDR3 reads CASSPYREGMNTEAFF.

This clone is medium-sized. The read ends 3 residues early relative to the CDR3; the germline J gene fills the gap. This chain links TRBV2 with TRBJ2-5, with a possible D match to TRBD2 (5 bases). In germline, CDR1 is SNHLY, CDR2 FYNNEI. V lost 4 bases, J lost 5 bases, and 14 bases lay in between. The CDR3 runs 14 residues. The CDR3 loop reads CASSARAPRETQYF. CDR3 DNA, as far as it was read: TGTGCCAGCAGTGCGAGGGCCCCAAGGGAGACC.

This clone has ten or more counts. The read falls 3 residues short of the CDR3 end, and the missing part is taken from the germline J gene. The J gene is TRBJ2-2, the V gene TRBV7-2, with TRBD1 identical over 7 bases. Germline values: CDR1 SGHTA, CDR2 FQGNSA. Trimming removed 4 bases from V and 8 bases from J; junction bases left unmatched: 10. The length of the CDR3 is 15 residues. The covered CDR3 bases are TGTGCCAGCAGCTCTAGGGGGCTAGCTGCTGGGGAG. This translates into CASSSRGLAAGE. The CDR3, in full, reads CASSSRGLAAGELFF.